A single sample gave rise to the 19 T cell receptor beta chains below, sequenced in a study of regulatory T cells in long-lasting Graves disease. Arm-PCR with iRepertoire HTBI primers amplified the CDR3 regions for these TCR beta libraries. Using its own MiXCR run on the multiplex PCR reads, TCRdb lists one record per CDR3 protein. The sample holds fewer than 550,000 distinct CDR3 sequences, around 16% seen once. Time point reported: newly diagnosed GD, antithyroid drugs for less than 3 months. RNA extracted from PBMCs served as the sequencing template. This sample also appeared in a second study, on T cells in Graves' hyperthyroidism and ophthalmopathy.

The source was peripheral blood mononuclear cells (PBMCs), collected at new diagnosis, from a patient treated with antithyroid drugs. These receptors were obtained from a woman aged 35 to 59 with Graves disease.

This clonotype was picked up many times. The CDR3 here is CSALLPRQVKQPQHF. CDR3 nucleotides: TGCAGTGCTCTCCTTCCTCGACAGGTGAAGCAGCCCCAGCATTTT. This chain links TRBV20-1 with TRBJ1-5; perhaps TRBD1 as D (6 bases). CDR1 and CDR2 (germline): DFQATT, SNEGSKA (reference sequence). Trimming took 5 bases from V and 7 from J, leaving 21 bases between them. The CDR3 length is 15 residues.

This clonotype was seen ten or more times. This rearrangement joins TRBV28 to TRBJ1-1; TRBD1 might be the D (6 bases). CDR3 length equals 13 residues. V shed 10 bases and J shed 1 base, with 13 bases lying between them. Germline lookup yields CDR1 MDHEN and CDR2 SYDVKM. The CDR3 DNA follows: TGTGCCATCCTTGGGGGGCCGAACACTGAAGCTTTCTTT. It yields the protein CAILGGPNTEAFF.

Ten or more counts support this clonotype. The chain uses TRBV7-9 and TRBJ2-7; the D is unclear. V lost 1 base to trimming and J lost 0 bases, with 7 bases between them. The CDR3 covers 14 residues. Germline V gene data show CDR1 as SEHNR and CDR2 as FQNEAQ (reference sequence). CDR3 amino acids: CASSLVGYSYEQYF. In DNA, the CDR3 is TGTGCCAGCAGCTTAGTCGGGTACTCCTACGAGCAGTACTTC.

This clonotype was picked up many times. The chain recombines TRBV5-1 with TRBJ2-3; D is unresolved. This CDR3 spans 14 amino acids. CDR1 and CDR2 from the germline V gene are SGHRS and YFSETQ. Trimming cost V 4 bases and J 4 bases, with 13 bases left between them. Here the CDR3 DNA reads TGCGCCAGCAGCACACCTGAAAGGGCAGATACGCAGTATTTT. Protein: CASSTPERADTQYF.

The V call is TRBV5-1, the J call TRBJ2-7; 7 bases are shared with TRBD1. With V trimmed by 3 bases and J by 6 bases, 9 bases remained unmatched. CDR1 is SGHRS and CDR2 is YFSETQ in the germline V gene. This CDR3 has 14 residues. The CDR3, as DNA: TGCGCCAGCAGCTGGGACGGCTCAGGGGGCGAGCAGTACTTC. It translates to CASSWDGSGGEQYF.

This clonotype was seen a few times. V and J are TRBV5-6 and TRBJ2-3; TRBD1 matches 9 bases. The junction had 10 bases not matched to a gene; V was cut back by 6 bases and J by 2 bases. The V gene's germline CDR1 is SGHDT and CDR2 YYEEEE. CDR3 size: 16 residues. CDR3 amino acids: CASKGRGQGLTDTQYF. The CDR3 region has the DNA TGTGCCAGCAAGGGGCGGGGACAGGGCCTCACAGATACGCAGTATTTT.

This clonotype was picked up many times. The chain uses TRBV2 and TRBJ1-1; D may be TRBD1 (5 bases). V was trimmed by 7 bases and J by 1 base, leaving 22 bases between them. CDR1 is SNHLY, CDR2 FYNNEI, per germline. This CDR3 is built from 17 residues. In nucleotides, the CDR3 is TGTGCCAGCATTTACCTAGCCGGGACGGTCGGGAACACTGAAGCTTTCTTT. This encodes CASIYLAGTVGNTEAFF.

This clonotype was observed at least ten times. V and J are TRBV5-1 and TRBJ1-6; D is ambiguous. CDR1 and CDR2 (germline): SGHRS, YFSETQ. Trimming cost V 0 bases and J 11 bases, with 15 bases left between them. This CDR3 has 15 residues. The CDR3 coding sequence is TGCGCCAGCAGCTTGGATTCCGGGGTCCAAGCACCCCTCCACTTT. Protein product: CASSLDSGVQAPLHF.

This clonotype came up a few times. The chain carries TRBV7-9 and TRBJ2-1; D possibly matches TRBD1 or TRBD2 (5 bases each). CDR1 and CDR2 (germline): SEHNR, FQNEAQ (reference sequence). V shed 1 base and J shed 7 bases, with 14 bases lying between them. The CDR3 runs 15 residues. This chain's CDR3 is CASSLGSGGGNEQFF. CDR3 coding DNA: TGTGCCAGCAGCTTAGGTTCAGGTGGGGGAAATGAGCAGTTCTTC.

This clonotype was seen many times. J is TRBJ2-3 and V is TRBV20-1; 8 nucleotides match TRBD1. Germline assignment: CDR1 DFQATT and CDR2 SNEGSKA (reference sequence). V was clipped by 6 bases and J by 0 bases; unmatched bases: 8. This CDR3 comprises 15 residues. The CDR3 coding sequence is TGCAGTGCCCGGAGGACAGGGACTAGCACAGATACGCAGTATTTT. Its protein product is CSARRTGTSTDTQYF.

This clonotype was seen many times. This rearrangement joins TRBV6-5 to TRBJ1-1, with D unresolved. Deletions cut 0 bases from V and 3 bases from J, with 11 bases between. The CDR3 loop spans 15 amino acids. The germline V gene encodes CDR1 MNHEY and CDR2 SVGAGI. The CDR3 nucleotides read TGTGCCAGCAGTTACTCGCCAACGAGGGACACTGAAGCTTTCTTT. Its protein is CASSYSPTRDTEAFF.

In its sample, this clonotype was seen a few times. The chain has TRBV4-1 and TRBJ1-1; no firm D call. The CDR3 totals 15 residues. Looked up from germline, CDR1 is MGHRA and CDR2 is YSYEKL. V lost 8 bases, J lost 5 bases, and 21 bases lay in between. CDR3 sequence reads: CASGNPNLERTEAFF. As DNA, the CDR3 is TGCGCCAGCGGAAATCCTAACCTCGAGAGAACTGAAGCTTTCTTT.

This sequence joins TRBV7-9 and TRBJ1-2; 10 bases agree with TRBD1. Germline lookup yields CDR1 SEHNR and CDR2 FQNEAQ (reference sequence). V lost 4 bases and J lost 8; bases outside the gene matches: 7. The CDR3 runs to 14 residues. DNA of the CDR3: TGTGCCAGCAGCTCGCCGGACAGGGGGGACGGCTACACCTTC. It is translated as CASSSPDRGDGYTF.

This clonotype was detected many times. The CDR3 coding sequence is TGTGCCAGCAGTGATATGTTAGGGGGCGTTCAGCCCCAGCATTTT. Its translation: CASSDMLGGVQPQHF. The gene calls are TRBV2 and TRBJ1-5, with TRBD1 matching 7 bases. Germline V CDR1 and CDR2: SNHLY, FYNNEI. The CDR3 sequence is 15 residues long. The V gene end was trimmed by 3 bases and the J gene end by 6 bases; junction bases not matched to a gene: 8.

This clonotype was detected ten times or more. The chain carries TRBV7-3 and TRBJ2-7, with 14 positions matching TRBD2. Germline V gene sequence: CDR1 SGHTA, CDR2 FQGTGA. With 5 bases clipped from V and 3 bases from J, the junction kept 3 bases outside the gene matches. The CDR3 length is 15 residues. CDR3 in amino acids: CASSEGTSGGYEQYF. DNA of the CDR3: TGTGCCAGCAGCGAAGGGACTAGCGGGGGCTACGAGCAGTACTTC.

Worth noting for this clonotype: This may stem from a read error, because a much larger clone lies one nucleotide away. The genes are TRBV27 and TRBJ2-3; 16 positions agree with TRBD2. The germline V gene has CDR1 MNHEY and CDR2 SMNVEV (reference sequence). This CDR3 has 15 residues. In nucleotides, the CDR3 is TGTGCCAGCAGTCCGGGGACTAGCGGGGGGGATAGGCAGTATTTT. Translation: CASSPGTSGGDRQYF.

This clonotype appeared a few times. The chain employs TRBV7-3 and TRBJ2-5; 12 nucleotides agree with TRBD2. The CDR3 runs 17 residues. Losses at the gene ends were 4 bases for V and 1 base for J; bases not matched to a gene: 7. In germline, CDR1 is SGHTA, CDR2 FQGTGA. CDR3 sequence: CASSSKRLAGAQETQYF. CDR3 in DNA: TGTGCCAGCAGCTCCAAAAGACTAGCGGGGGCCCAAGAGACCCAGTACTTC.

This sequence joins TRBV12-3 or TRBV12-4 and TRBJ2-4; TRBD1 matches 7 bases. V lost 6 bases, J lost 6 bases, and 11 bases stayed unmatched. The CDR3 spans 15 residues. CDR3 DNA sequence: TGTGCCAGCAGCCGACTGACAGGGTATCCAAACATTCAGTACTTC. Protein sequence: CASSRLTGYPNIQYF.

The J gene is TRBJ2-7, the V gene TRBV6-1; 9 nucleotides agree with TRBD1. The CDR3 sequence is 14 residues long. The ends lost 6 bases at V and 3 bases at J; junction bases unmatched: 6. The germline V gene encodes CDR1 MNHNS and CDR2 SASEGT. This chain's CDR3 is CASRRTGDLYEQYF. For the CDR3, the DNA is TGTGCCAGCAGGCGGACAGGGGATCTCTACGAGCAGTACTTC.